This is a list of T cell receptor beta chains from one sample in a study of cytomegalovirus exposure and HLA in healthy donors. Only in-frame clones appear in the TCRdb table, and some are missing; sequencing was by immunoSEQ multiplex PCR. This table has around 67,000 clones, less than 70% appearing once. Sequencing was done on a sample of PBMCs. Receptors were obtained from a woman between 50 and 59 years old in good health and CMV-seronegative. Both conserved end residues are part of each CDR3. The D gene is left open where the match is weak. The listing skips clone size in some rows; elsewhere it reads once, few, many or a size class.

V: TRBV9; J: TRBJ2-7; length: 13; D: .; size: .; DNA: TGTGCCAGCAGCGTAGCGGGTTTCCACGAGCAGTACTTC; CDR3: CASSVAGFHEQYF
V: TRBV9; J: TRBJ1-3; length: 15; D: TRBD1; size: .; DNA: TGTGCCAGCAGCTCAGGGGGCGCGCCTGGAAACACCATATATTTT; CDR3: CASSSGGAPGNTIYF
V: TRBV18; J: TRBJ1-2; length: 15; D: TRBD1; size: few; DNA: TGTGCCAGCTCACCAGGCACACAGGGGAACTATGGCTACACCTTC; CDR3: CASSPGTQGNYGYTF
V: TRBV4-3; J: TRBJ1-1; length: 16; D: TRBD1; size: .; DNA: TGCGCCAGCAGCCCAGGGGAAGGGACAGCCATGACTGAAGCTTTCTTT; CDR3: CASSPGEGTAMTEAFF
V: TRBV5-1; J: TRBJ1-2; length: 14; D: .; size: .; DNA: TGCGCCAGCAGCTTGGCGGGAGCTAACTATGGCTACACCTTC; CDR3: CASSLAGANYGYTF
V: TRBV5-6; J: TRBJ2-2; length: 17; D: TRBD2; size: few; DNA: TGTGCCAGCAGCTATGGGCTAGCGGGAGTCGTGGGCGGGGAGCTGTTTTTT; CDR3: CASSYGLAGVVGGELFF
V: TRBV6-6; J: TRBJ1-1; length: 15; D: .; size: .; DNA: TGTGCCAGCAGTCTAGGGAGGGCGGCGGGCACTGAAGCTTTCTTT; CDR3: CASSLGRAAGTEAFF
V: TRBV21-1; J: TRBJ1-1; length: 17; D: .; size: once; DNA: TGTGCCAGCAGCAATCGGGGGCGGGAGAGGTGGAACACTGAAGCTTTCTTT; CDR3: CASSNRGRERWNTEAFF
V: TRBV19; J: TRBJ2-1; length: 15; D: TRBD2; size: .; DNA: TGTGCCAGTAGTTACGGCGGGAGGGGGTACAATGAGCAGTTCTTC; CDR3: CASSYGGRGYNEQFF
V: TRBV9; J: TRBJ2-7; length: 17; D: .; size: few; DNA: TGTGGCAGCAGCGTAGCCCCTTCCTGGGAGGATGGGGACGAGCAGTACTTC; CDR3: CGSSVAPSWEDGDEQYF
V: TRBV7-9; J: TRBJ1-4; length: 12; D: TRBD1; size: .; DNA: TGTGCCAGCTCGGACAGGGATGAAAAACTGTTTTTT; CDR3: CASSDRDEKLFF
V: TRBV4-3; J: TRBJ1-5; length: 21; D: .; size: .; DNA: TGCGCCAGCAGCCAAGCGATTCGTGGACAGCCCTGGGGATATAGCAATCAGCCCCAGCATTTT; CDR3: CASSQAIRGQPWGYSNQPQHF
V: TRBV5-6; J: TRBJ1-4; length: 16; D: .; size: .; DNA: TGTGCCAGCAGCCCGACAGATGTTGCAACTAATGAAAAACTGTTTTTT; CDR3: CASSPTDVATNEKLFF
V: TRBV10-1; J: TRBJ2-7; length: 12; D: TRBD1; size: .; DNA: TGCGCCAGCAGTCCGGGACAGGGCGTACAGTACTTC; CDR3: CASSPGQGVQYF
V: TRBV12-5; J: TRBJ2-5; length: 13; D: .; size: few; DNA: TGTGCTAGTGGTCTTCGGGAGCAAGAGACCCAGTACTTC; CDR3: CASGLREQETQYF
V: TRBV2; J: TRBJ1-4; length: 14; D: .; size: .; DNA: TGTGCCAGCAGTGGACCCGGCGGGGGTGAAAAACTGTTTTTT; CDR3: CASSGPGGGEKLFF
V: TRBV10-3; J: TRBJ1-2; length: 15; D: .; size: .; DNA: TGTGCCATCAGTGAGCAAGTCCAGGGGTCTGGAGGCTACACCTTC; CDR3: CAISEQVQGSGGYTF
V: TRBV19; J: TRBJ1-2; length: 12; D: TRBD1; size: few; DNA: TGTGCCAGTAGCAGACAGGGCTATGGCTACACCTTC; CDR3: CASSRQGYGYTF
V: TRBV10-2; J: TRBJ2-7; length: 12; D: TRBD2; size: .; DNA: TGCGCCAGCAAAGCGGGAGAGGACGAGCAGTACTTC; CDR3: CASKAGEDEQYF
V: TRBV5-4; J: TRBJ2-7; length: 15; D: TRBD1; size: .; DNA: TGTGCCAGCAGCGGGTCCGGGACAGGGACCTACGAGCAGTACTTC; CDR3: CASSGSGTGTYEQYF
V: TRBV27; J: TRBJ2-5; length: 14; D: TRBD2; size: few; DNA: TGTGCCAGCAGTTGGGGACTAGCGGGAGAGACCCAGTACTTC; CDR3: CASSWGLAGETQYF
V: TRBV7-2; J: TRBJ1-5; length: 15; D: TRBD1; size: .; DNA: TGTGCCAGCAGCTTAGGGGGACAGGGGTATCAGCCCCAGCATTTT; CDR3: CASSLGGQGYQPQHF
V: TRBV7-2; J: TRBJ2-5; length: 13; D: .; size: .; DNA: TGTGCCAGCTCGCGGGAGAGGGGGGAGACCCAGTACTTC; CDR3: CASSRERGETQYF
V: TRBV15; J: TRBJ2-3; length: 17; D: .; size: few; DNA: TGTGCCACCAGCAGGAACCCCCCGAGCGGAGCGCGAAATACGCAGTATTTT; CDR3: CATSRNPPSGARNTQYF
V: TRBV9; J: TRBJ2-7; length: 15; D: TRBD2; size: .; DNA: TGTGCCAGCAGCGTAGGGACGAGCGGGGGATACGAGCAGTACTTC; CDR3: CASSVGTSGGYEQYF
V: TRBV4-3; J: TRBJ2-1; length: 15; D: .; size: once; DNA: TGCGCCAGCAGCCAAGCGGCTAGCGTCTACAATGAGCAGTTCTTC; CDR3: CASSQAASVYNEQFF
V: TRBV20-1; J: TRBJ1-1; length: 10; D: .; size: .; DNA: TGCAGTGCTGAGGTGGTTGAAGCTTTCTTT; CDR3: CSAEVVEAFF
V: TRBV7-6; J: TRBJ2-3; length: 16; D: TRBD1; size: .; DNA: TGTGCCAGCAGCGCTGGGACAGCGATTAGCACAGATACGCAGTATTTT; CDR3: CASSAGTAISTDTQYF
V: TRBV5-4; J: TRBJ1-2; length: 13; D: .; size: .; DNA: TGTGCCAGCAGCTTCCCGGGAAACTATGGCTACACCTTC; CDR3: CASSFPGNYGYTF
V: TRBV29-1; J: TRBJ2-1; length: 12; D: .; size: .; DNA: TGCAGCGGGGGGGGCTCACACAATGAGCAGTTCTTC; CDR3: CSGGGSHNEQFF
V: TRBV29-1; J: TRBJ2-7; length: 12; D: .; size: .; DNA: TGCAGCGTTTTTCGGCGGGACTACGAGCAGTACTTC; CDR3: CSVFRRDYEQYF
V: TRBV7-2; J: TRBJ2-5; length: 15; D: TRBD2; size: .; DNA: TGTGCCAGCAGCTTTTCCCTAGCGGGAGTGGAGACCCAGTACTTC; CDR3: CASSFSLAGVETQYF
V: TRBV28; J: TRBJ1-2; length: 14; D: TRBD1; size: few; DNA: TGTGCCAGCAGTTCGGGACAGGGGAGCTATGGCTACACCTTC; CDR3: CASSSGQGSYGYTF
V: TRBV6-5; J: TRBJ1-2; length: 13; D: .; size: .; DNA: TGTGCCAGCGGTACGCAGGAAATCTATGGCTACACCTTC; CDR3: CASGTQEIYGYTF
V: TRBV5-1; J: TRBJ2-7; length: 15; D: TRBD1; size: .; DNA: TGCGCCAGCAGCCAAGGGACAGGATACTACTACGAGCAGTACTTC; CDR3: CASSQGTGYYYEQYF
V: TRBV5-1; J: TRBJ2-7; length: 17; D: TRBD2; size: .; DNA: TGCGCCAGCAGCTCCACCTTCTTCGGCGGGAGTCTGAACGAGCAGTACTTC; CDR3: CASSSTFFGGSLNEQYF
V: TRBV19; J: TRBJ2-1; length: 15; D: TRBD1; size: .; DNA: TGTGCCAGTAGATGGACAGGGGGTTCCTACAATGAGCAGTTCTTC; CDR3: CASRWTGGSYNEQFF
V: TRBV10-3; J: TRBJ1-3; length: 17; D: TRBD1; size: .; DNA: TGTGCCATCAGTGAGTCCACTATGACAGGGCTCGGAAACACCATATATTTT; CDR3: CAISESTMTGLGNTIYF
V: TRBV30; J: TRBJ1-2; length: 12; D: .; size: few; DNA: TGTGCCTGGAGCAGGGACTACTATGGCTACACCTTC; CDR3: CAWSRDYYGYTF